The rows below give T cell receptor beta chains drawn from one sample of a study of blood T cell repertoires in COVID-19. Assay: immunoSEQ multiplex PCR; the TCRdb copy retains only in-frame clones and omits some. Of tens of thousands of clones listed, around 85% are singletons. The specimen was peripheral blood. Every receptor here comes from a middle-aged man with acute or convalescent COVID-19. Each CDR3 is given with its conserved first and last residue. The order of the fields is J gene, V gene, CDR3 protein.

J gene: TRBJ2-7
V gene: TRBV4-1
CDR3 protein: CASSQDLGQSYEQYF

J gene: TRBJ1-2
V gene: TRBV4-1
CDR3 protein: CASSQGQGSGYGYTF

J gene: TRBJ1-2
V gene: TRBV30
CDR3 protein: CAWSVEANYGYTF

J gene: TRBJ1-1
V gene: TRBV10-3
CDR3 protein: CAIRGAGATEAFF

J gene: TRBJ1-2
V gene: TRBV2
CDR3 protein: CASSGPLYGYTF

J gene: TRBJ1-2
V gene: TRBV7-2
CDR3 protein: CASSFFAGDGYTF

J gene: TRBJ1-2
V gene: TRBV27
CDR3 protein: CASRRSRGGYTF

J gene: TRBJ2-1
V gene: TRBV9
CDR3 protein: CASSPQLAGGGEQFF

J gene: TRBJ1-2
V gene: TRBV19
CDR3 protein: CASSIAQGSGVGGYTF

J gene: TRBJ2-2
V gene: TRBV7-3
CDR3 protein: CASSDQGTGELFF

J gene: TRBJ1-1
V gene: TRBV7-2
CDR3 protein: CASSLMGRPLNTEAFF

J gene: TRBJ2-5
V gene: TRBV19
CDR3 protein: CASSPPWGVGETQYF

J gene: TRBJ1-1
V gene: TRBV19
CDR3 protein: CASSIAGSSTEAFF

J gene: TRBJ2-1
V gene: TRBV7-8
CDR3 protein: CASSLYSGGPLGDEQFF

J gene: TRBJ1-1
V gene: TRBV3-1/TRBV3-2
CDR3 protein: CASSTTTGARLNTEAFF

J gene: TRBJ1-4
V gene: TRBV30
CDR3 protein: CAWRRGKRGEKLFF